Listed here is a single TCR beta chain. The specificity of this receptor is unknown. Base qualities are not recorded, but no much larger clone differs from it by a single base. This entry belongs to a study of control samples from healthy donors and cancer patients (dated by TCRdb to about 2020). The library came from the immunoSEQ multiplex PCR assay. The source is immuneACCESS, and TCRdb retained only in-frame sequences with V and J called. Part of the clones is not carried over; for the studies checked, unresolved V genes explain less than half of this, and the remainder is unexplained. This sample gives about 120,000 clones in total; 80% to 90% of them show up just once. The ten largest clones represent around 1.1% of the sample. The CDR3 contains 15 residues, cysteine and phenylalanine counted. Only CDR3 DNA remains: 45 bases, in frame from the first base. The junction shows trimming of 1 base on V and 6 bases on J, plus 15 bases between the germline ends. In the germline V gene (reference sequence), CDR1 corresponds to LNHDA and CDR2 to SQIVND.

Sequenced: PBMCs. The receptor chain draws on TRBV19 and TRBJ2-5; TRBD2 is a weak D gene call, 5 bases matching. The clonotype comes from a woman in her fifties or sixties with colorectal cancer. The CDR3 has the sequence CASSIALRELKTQYF. The DNA sequence follows: TGTGCCAGTAGTATAGCGTTGAGGGAGTTGAAGACCCAGTACTTC.